This TCR beta chain was recovered during a study of shared clonotypes between healthy human individuals (dated by TCRdb to 2020 to 2021). A note on the overall study: Three men and two women, aged 18 to 49 years, made up the cohort. Different laboratories and diverse techniques were used to prepare libraries and sequence TCR repertoires, to increase sequencing depth and limit assay-specific biases. For each donor, CD4 naive and CD4 memory were each given three plates, CD8 naive was given two plates, and CD8 memory was given one plate. Per donor, leukapheresis produced somewhere between about 0.8 and 9.5 billion PBMCs. Blood TCR repertoires of about 5 healthy adults were deeply sequenced to estimate repertoire size and the extent of clonotype sharing between individuals.

The donors were healthy, HIV-negative adults who had no recently reported acute infections or vaccinations. Every donor was a Caucasian adult residing in Nashville, Tennessee, USA. CD4+ T cells were enriched by magnetic negative selection, after which naive cells were positively selected on CD45RA and the negative fraction was taken as the memory subset. After blood collection by leukapheresis, PBMCs were isolated using Ficoll-Histopaque density gradient centrifugation and then cryopreserved in the vapor phase of liquid nitrogen. Analytical flow cytometry was used to check the purity and quantity of every magnetically sorted T cell population. From each sorted fraction, genomic DNA was isolated and quantified by UV absorbance on a Nanodrop 2000c. According to the germline V gene, CDR1 reads KGHSH and CDR2 reads LQKENI. Including cysteine and phenylalanine, the CDR3 has 16 amino acids. Of the read, only the CDR3 DNA is kept; its 48 bases are in frame from base 1. V and J lose 6 bases and 7 bases, and a span of 22 bases separates them.

Using the deep immunoSEQ assay, TCR CDR3 regions were amplified from genomic DNA by multiplex PCR. Genomic DNA extracted from each cell subset was distributed evenly over all wells of several immunoSEQ 96-well plates, and each plate served as one replicate. For sorted subsets, about 200 ng genomic DNA, equal to some 30,000 T cell genomes, was loaded into each replicate PCR. Purified libraries were measured with a Qubit 3.0 fluorometer, size-checked on a Bioanalyzer 2100, and measured again with the KAPA Library Quantification kit. Every immunoSEQ 96-well plate was sequenced on a separate single-read 150-cycle Illumina NextSeq 550 flow cell. The study's processing was this. Because the immunoSEQ output included only junctional sequences and no quality scores, the filtering could not be the same as the filtering used for full-length reads. To assign V/J genes and CDR3, sequences were annotated using PyIR, a Python wrapper for IgBLAST v1.9, with IMGT germline references. Any read was removed if the V/J assignment was weak (E-value above 1e-6), the CDR3 was missing, or the read contained stop codons, out-of-frame junctions, or ambiguous translated residues. A V3J clonotype was defined by an identical inferred V gene, J gene, and CDR3 amino acid sequence. The percentage overlap between two repertoires was calculated by dividing the number of shared unique clonotypes by the size of the smaller repertoire. Richness of each repertoire was evaluated using RTK rarefaction, the Chao1 estimator, and Recon v2.1 estimates of unobserved clonotypes. OLGA was used to compute generation probabilities for all TCRbeta clonotypes that the gDNA method yielded from a few donors. The clones in this table, taken by TCRdb from immuneACCESS, are in-frame only. Not every clone is retained; where verified, under half of the shortfall comes from an unresolved V gene, and the cause of the rest is unknown. Clone size and the V and J calls come from that table; the DNA yielded D and trimming. The sample contains 800,000 to 1,200,000 clones, around 82% of them found a single time. Of the sample, about 0.52% falls within the top ten clones.

Note on this clone: Its antigen remains unidentified. No much larger clonotype is one base removed from it; base qualities were not supplied.

Results and caveats for the whole study, not just this receptor: The small number of donors limited the genetic and exposure-history diversity represented. Across four donors, 5% to 6% of naive CD4, 3% to 3.5% of naive CD8, 2.3% of memory CD4, and 0.4% of memory CD8 clonotypes were shared. Higher generation probabilities were observed for clonotypes shared by all four sorted-subset donors than for non-shared clonotypes. Sampling was limited to blood, and TCR repertoires in tissue likely differ from TCR repertoires in blood. Pairwise subsampling led to the expectation that sequencing depth would affect the degree of clonotype sharing among donors. Naive subsets generally had larger estimated clonotype richness than memory subsets. Rarefaction of sorted-subset datasets indicated incomplete sequencing despite the large sequencing depth.

The sample consisted of memory CD4+ T cells from PBMCs. According to the study, the label for this sample's cell subset or site signals: CD45RA-negative fraction. The sequence was collected from a man aged 18 to 29 in good health. Some clones in this sample may be carry-over from other donors' samples. In this chain, TRBV18 is recombined with TRBJ1-5, with a tentative D gene TRBD1 over 5 matching bases. For the CDR3, the sequence is CASSAIGEGQGQPQHF. The nucleotides read TGTGCCAGCTCTGCAATCGGGGAAGGGCAGGGCCAGCCCCAGCATTTT.